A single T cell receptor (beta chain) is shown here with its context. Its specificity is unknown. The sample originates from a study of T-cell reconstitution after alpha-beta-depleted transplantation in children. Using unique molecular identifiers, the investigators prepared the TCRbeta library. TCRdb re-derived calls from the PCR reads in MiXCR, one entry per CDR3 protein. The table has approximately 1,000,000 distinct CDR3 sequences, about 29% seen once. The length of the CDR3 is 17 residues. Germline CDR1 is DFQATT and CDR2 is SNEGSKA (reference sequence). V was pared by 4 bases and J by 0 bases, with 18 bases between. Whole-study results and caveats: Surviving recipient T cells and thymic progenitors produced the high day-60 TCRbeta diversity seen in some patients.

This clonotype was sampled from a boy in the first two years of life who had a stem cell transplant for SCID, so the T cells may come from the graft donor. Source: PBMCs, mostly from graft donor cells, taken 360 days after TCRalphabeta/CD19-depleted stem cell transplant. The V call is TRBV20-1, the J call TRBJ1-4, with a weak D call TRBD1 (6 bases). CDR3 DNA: TGCAGTGCTAAGGATTCGGGACACCACCCAACTAATGAAAAACTGTTTTTT. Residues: CSAKDSGHHPTNEKLFF.